Listed below are T cell receptor beta chains from one sample, sequenced in a study of cytomegalovirus exposure and HLA in healthy donors. TCRdb's copy holds only in-frame clones and misses some; the assay was immunoSEQ multiplex PCR. The sample yields more than 130,000 clones, around 80% seen once. Sequenced material: PBMCs. Receptor source: a man aged 40-49 years in good health and CMV-seropositive. The CDR3 runs from the conserved cysteine through the conserved F or W. A D gene is named only where the DNA matches it firmly. Clone sizes are given selectively: once, few, many, or a class where the clone is expanded.

V gene: TRBV28
J gene: TRBJ2-1
D gene: TRBD2
clone size: few
CDR3 DNA: TGTGCCAGCTGGGGGACTAGCGGGGGGGCAGACAATGAGCAGTTCTTC
CDR3 protein: CASWGTSGGADNEQFF

V gene: TRBV12-5
J gene: TRBJ2-5
D gene: TRBD1
clone size: -
CDR3 DNA: TGTGCTAGTGGTTTGGGACAGGGTAGAGAGACCCAGTACTTC
CDR3 protein: CASGLGQGRETQYF

V gene: TRBV9
J gene: TRBJ2-7
D gene: TRBD2
clone size: -
CDR3 DNA: TGTGCCAGCAGCACCTCAGCGGGAGGCGGCTACGAGCAGTACTTC
CDR3 protein: CASSTSAGGGYEQYF

V gene: TRBV6-1
J gene: TRBJ2-3
D gene: -
clone size: once
CDR3 DNA: TGTGCCAGCAGTGAATTGGCCAGCACAGATACGCAGTATTTT
CDR3 protein: CASSELASTDTQYF

V gene: TRBV5-1
J gene: TRBJ1-2
D gene: -
clone size: -
CDR3 DNA: TGCGCCAGCAGCTTGGCCAGGCAGACCTACGGCTACACCTTC
CDR3 protein: CASSLARQTYGYTF

V gene: TRBV7-9
J gene: TRBJ1-4
D gene: -
clone size: few
CDR3 DNA: TGTGCCAGCAGCTCGCCGGGAATCGGGCCTAATGAAAAACTGTTTTTT
CDR3 protein: CASSSPGIGPNEKLFF

V gene: TRBV5-1
J gene: TRBJ2-1
D gene: TRBD1
clone size: many
CDR3 DNA: TGCGCCAGCAGCTTGGGCCATAGGGACAGTAAAGCCAATGAGCAGTTCTTC
CDR3 protein: CASSLGHRDSKANEQFF

V gene: TRBV10-2
J gene: TRBJ1-1
D gene: TRBD1
clone size: -
CDR3 DNA: TGCGCCAGCATCCCGGGACAGGGCCGGAAGCTCTTGAACACTGAAGCTTTCTTT
CDR3 protein: CASIPGQGRKLLNTEAFF

V gene: TRBV4-1
J gene: TRBJ2-5
D gene: -
clone size: -
CDR3 DNA: TGCGCCAGCAGCTCAGGGCGGCGAGAGACCCAGTACTTC
CDR3 protein: CASSSGRRETQYF

V gene: TRBV5-1
J gene: TRBJ1-1
D gene: -
clone size: -
CDR3 DNA: TGCGCCAGCAGCTCCGACATGGTGAACACTGAAGCTTTCTTT
CDR3 protein: CASSSDMVNTEAFF

V gene: TRBV6-6
J gene: TRBJ1-1
D gene: -
clone size: -
CDR3 DNA: TGTGCCAGCAGCTTCACAGGGACTGAAGCTTTCTTT
CDR3 protein: CASSFTGTEAFF

V gene: TRBV10-3
J gene: TRBJ2-2
D gene: TRBD1
clone size: -
CDR3 DNA: TGTGCCATCAGTGAGCGACAGGGGGCGGGCACCGGGGAGCTGTTTTTT
CDR3 protein: CAISERQGAGTGELFF

V gene: TRBV7-2
J gene: TRBJ2-5
D gene: -
clone size: -
CDR3 DNA: TGTGCCAGCAGCTTAGGTCGGTTGCGGGAGACCCAGTACTTC
CDR3 protein: CASSLGRLRETQYF

V gene: TRBV7-9
J gene: TRBJ2-5
D gene: -
clone size: few
CDR3 DNA: TGTGCCAGCAGCTTAGCCAGGGAAGAGACCCAGTACTTC
CDR3 protein: CASSLAREETQYF

V gene: TRBV6-6
J gene: TRBJ1-5
D gene: -
clone size: once
CDR3 DNA: TGTGCCAGCAGCTACCGACAGGGCAATCAGCCCCAGCATTTT
CDR3 protein: CASSYRQGNQPQHF

V gene: TRBV7-2
J gene: TRBJ2-7
D gene: TRBD1
clone size: -
CDR3 DNA: TGTGCCAGCAGCTTAGCGGGGGACAGGGGAAGCCTCTACGAGCAGTACTTC
CDR3 protein: CASSLAGDRGSLYEQYF

V gene: TRBV6-5
J gene: TRBJ2-7
D gene: TRBD2
clone size: -
CDR3 DNA: TGTGCCAGCAGGTCCCGGGGGGGAAGCTCCTACGAGCAGTACTTC
CDR3 protein: CASRSRGGSSYEQYF

V gene: TRBV2
J gene: TRBJ1-2
D gene: TRBD1
clone size: -
CDR3 DNA: TGTGCCAGCAGCCGAGACAGGGGAGCCCTATATGGCTACACCTTC
CDR3 protein: CASSRDRGALYGYTF

V gene: TRBV28
J gene: TRBJ2-2
D gene: -
clone size: -
CDR3 DNA: TGTGCCAGCAGTGGGCCGGGGGTTAACACCGGGGAGCTGTTTTTT
CDR3 protein: CASSGPGVNTGELFF

V gene: TRBV11-2
J gene: TRBJ2-7
D gene: TRBD1
clone size: -
CDR3 DNA: TGTGCCAGCAGCCTACAGGGGGTGGGCTCCTACGAGCAGTACTTC
CDR3 protein: CASSLQGVGSYEQYF

V gene: TRBV6-5
J gene: TRBJ1-2
D gene: TRBD1
clone size: -
CDR3 DNA: TGTGCCAGCAGTACCAACAGGGGTTTAACTGGCTACACCTTC
CDR3 protein: CASSTNRGLTGYTF

V gene: TRBV19
J gene: TRBJ1-6
D gene: -
clone size: -
CDR3 DNA: TGTGCCAGTAGTATAGGGCCAAGTTCACCCCTCCACTTT
CDR3 protein: CASSIGPSSPLHF

V gene: TRBV7-9
J gene: TRBJ2-5
D gene: -
clone size: -
CDR3 DNA: TGTGCCAGCAGCTTTCAGGAGACCCAGTACTTC
CDR3 protein: CASSFQETQYF

V gene: TRBV5-6
J gene: TRBJ2-1
D gene: TRBD1
clone size: -
CDR3 DNA: TGTGCCAGCAGCTCGCAACTTAGGACAGGGTCCTACAATGAGCAGTTCTTC
CDR3 protein: CASSSQLRTGSYNEQFF

V gene: TRBV6-5
J gene: TRBJ1-2
D gene: -
clone size: few
CDR3 DNA: TGTGCCAGCAGTTACTCGTACGGAGCTAACTATGGCTACACCTTC
CDR3 protein: CASSYSYGANYGYTF

V gene: TRBV5-6
J gene: TRBJ1-2
D gene: TRBD1
clone size: -
CDR3 DNA: TGTGCCAGCAGCTTGGGAAGGGGGCCCTATGGCTACACCTTC
CDR3 protein: CASSLGRGPYGYTF

V gene: TRBV29-1
J gene: TRBJ2-3
D gene: -
clone size: -
CDR3 DNA: TGCAGCGTTGAAAAGGGGATCCCATCACTAAGCACAGATACGCAGTATTTT
CDR3 protein: CSVEKGIPSLSTDTQYF

V gene: TRBV27
J gene: TRBJ1-2
D gene: -
clone size: -
CDR3 DNA: TGTGCCAGCAGTTCACAGGGACGGTATGGCTACACCTTC
CDR3 protein: CASSSQGRYGYTF

V gene: TRBV27
J gene: TRBJ2-2
D gene: TRBD1
clone size: -
CDR3 DNA: TGTGCCAGCAGTTTAGCCCCCCGACAGGGAATTGTGGGGACCGGGGAGCTGTTTTTT
CDR3 protein: CASSLAPRQGIVGTGELFF